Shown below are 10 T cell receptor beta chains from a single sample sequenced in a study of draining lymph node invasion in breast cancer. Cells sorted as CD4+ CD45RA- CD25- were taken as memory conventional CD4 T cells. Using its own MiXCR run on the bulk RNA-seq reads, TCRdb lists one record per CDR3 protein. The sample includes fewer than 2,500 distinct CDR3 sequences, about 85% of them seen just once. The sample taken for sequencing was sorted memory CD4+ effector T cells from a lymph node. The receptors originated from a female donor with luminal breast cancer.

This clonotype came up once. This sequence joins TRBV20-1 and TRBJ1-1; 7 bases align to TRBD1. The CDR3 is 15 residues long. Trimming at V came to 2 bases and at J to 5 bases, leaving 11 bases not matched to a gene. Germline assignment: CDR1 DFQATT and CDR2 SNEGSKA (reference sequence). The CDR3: CSARKAGGLVTEAFF. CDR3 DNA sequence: TGCAGTGCTAGAAAGGCAGGGGGATTGGTTACTGAAGCTTTCTTT.

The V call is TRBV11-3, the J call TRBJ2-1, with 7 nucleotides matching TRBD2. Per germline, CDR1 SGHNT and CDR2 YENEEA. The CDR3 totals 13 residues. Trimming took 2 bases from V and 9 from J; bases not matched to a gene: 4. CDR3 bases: TGTGCCAGCAGCTTACGGCGGGGGAGTGAGCAGTTCTTC. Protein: CASSLRRGSEQFF.

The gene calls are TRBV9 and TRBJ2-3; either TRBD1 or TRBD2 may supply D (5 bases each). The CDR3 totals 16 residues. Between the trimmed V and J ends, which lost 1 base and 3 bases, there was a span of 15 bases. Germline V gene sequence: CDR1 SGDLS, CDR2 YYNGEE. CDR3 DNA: TGTGCCAGCAGCGTATCCGGGGCAGGAGATACAGATACGCAGTATTTT. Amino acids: CASSVSGAGDTDTQYF.

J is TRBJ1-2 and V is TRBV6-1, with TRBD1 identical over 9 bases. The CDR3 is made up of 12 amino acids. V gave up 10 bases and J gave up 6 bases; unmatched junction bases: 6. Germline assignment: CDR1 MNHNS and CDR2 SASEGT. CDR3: CATLRTGDGYTF. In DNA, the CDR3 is TGTGCCACCTTGCGGACAGGGGATGGCTACACCTTC.

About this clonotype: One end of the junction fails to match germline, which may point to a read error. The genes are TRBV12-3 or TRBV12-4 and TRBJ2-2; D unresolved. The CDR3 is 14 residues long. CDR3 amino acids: CASSLGRNTGELFF. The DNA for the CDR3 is TGTGCCAGCAGCTTAGGGCGGAACACCGGGGAGCTGTTTTTT.

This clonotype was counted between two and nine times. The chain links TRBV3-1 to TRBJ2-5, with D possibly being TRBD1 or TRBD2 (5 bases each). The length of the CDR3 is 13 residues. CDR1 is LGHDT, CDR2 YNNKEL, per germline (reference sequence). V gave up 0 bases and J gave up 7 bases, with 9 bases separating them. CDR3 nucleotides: TGTGCCAGCAGCCAAGAGGGGGTATGGACCCAGTACTTC. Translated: CASSQEGVWTQYF.

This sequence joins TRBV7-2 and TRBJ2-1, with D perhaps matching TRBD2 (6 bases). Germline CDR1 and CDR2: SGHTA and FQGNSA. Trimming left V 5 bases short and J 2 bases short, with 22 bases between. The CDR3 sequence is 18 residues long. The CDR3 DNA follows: TGTGCCAGCAGCGGACGAGGGGTTCAGGGACTCACCTACAATGAGCAGTTCTTC. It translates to CASSGRGVQGLTYNEQFF.

The CDR3 is CASSPQGGGTEAFF. CDR3 DNA: TGTGCCAGCAGCCCCCAGGGAGGGGGAACTGAAGCTTTCTTT. J is TRBJ1-1 and V is TRBV3-1; tentative D call: TRBD1 (6 bases). The CDR3 consists of 14 residues. V lost 4 bases and J lost 5, with 14 bases in between. CDR1 is LGHDT, CDR2 YNNKEL, per germline (reference sequence).

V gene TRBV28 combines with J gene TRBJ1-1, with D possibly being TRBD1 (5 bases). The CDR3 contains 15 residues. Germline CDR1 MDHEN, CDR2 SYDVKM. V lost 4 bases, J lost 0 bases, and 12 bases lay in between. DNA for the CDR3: TGTGCCAGCAGTTCAACCGACAGAATGAACACTGAAGCTTTCTTT. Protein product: CASSSTDRMNTEAFF.

CDR3 DNA sequence: TGTGCCAGCACCTCGTCCCGGGACAGGGGTAATGGCTACACCTTC. As protein: CASTSSRDRGNGYTF. The J gene is TRBJ1-2, the V gene TRBV2; 10 nucleotides agree with TRBD1. V shed 7 bases and J 6 bases; nucleotides not matched to a gene: 11. The germline gives CDR1 SNHLY, CDR2 FYNNEI. This CDR3 is built from 15 residues.